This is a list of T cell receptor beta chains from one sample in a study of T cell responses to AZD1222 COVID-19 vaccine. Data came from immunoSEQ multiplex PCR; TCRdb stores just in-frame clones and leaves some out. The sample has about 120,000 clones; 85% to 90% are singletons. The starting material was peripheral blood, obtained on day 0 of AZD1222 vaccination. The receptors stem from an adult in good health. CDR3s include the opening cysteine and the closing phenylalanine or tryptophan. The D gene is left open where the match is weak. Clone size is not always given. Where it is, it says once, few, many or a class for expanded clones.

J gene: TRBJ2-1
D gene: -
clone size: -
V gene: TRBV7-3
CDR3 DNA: TGTGCCAGCAGCTTATATTTCGGGCCGTACAATGAGCAGTTCTTC
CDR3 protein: CASSLYFGPYNEQFF

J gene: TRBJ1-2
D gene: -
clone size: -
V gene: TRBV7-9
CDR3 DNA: TGTGCCAGCATCTCGGTCGGAGGGGAGTTGTATGGCTACACCTTC
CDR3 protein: CASISVGGELYGYTF

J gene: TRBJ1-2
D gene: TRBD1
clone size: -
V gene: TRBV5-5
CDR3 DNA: TGTGCCAGCAGCTTGTACCCCAGGGGGACATATGGCTACACCTTC
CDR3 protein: CASSLYPRGTYGYTF

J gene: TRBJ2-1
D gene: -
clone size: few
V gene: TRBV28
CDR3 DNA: TGTGCCAGTGGTAGGGGGGCCTTGTTAGACAATGAGCAGTTCTTC
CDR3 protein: CASGRGALLDNEQFF

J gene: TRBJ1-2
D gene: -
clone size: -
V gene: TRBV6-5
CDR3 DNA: TGTGCCAGCAGTCCCACCCAACGGCCCGCCTATGGCTACACCTTC
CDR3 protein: CASSPTQRPAYGYTF

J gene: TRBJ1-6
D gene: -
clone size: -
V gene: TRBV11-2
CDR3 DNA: TGTGCCAGCAGCTCGCGGGGGGAGGGTTCACCCCTCCACTTT
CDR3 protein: CASSSRGEGSPLHF

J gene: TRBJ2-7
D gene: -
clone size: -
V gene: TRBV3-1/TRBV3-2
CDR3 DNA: TGTGCCAGCAGCCCCGATATAATGTCCCACGAGCAGTACTTC
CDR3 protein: CASSPDIMSHEQYF

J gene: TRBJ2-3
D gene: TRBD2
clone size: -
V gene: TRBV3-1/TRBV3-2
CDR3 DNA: TGTGCCAGCGTAGGACTAGCGGGAGGAGGCACAGATACGCAGTATTTT
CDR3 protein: CASVGLAGGGTDTQYF

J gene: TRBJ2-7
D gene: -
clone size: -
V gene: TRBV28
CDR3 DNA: TGTGCCAGCAGTTCCTCCGGGACCCAGAGCTCCTACGAGCAGTACTTC
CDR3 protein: CASSSSGTQSSYEQYF

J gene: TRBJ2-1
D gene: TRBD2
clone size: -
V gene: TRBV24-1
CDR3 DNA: TGTGCCACCAGTCGGTGGACTAGCCCTTTAAGCTCCTACAATGAGCAGTTCTTC
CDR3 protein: CATSRWTSPLSSYNEQFF

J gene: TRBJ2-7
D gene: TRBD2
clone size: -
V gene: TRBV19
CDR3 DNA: TGTGCCAGTAGGTTACTAGCGGGGGGGCCTGGCGAGCAGTACTTC
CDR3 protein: CASRLLAGGPGEQYF

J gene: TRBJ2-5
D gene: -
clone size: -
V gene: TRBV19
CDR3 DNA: TGTGCCAGCAGTATAGCCGGGGGCAGAGAGACCCAGTACTTC
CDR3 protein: CASSIAGGRETQYF

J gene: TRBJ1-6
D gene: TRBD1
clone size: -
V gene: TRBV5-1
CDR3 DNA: TGCGCCAGCAGCTCAGGTTCAGGGGGCCGTTTCCATTCACCCCTCCACTTT
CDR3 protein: CASSSGSGGRFHSPLHF

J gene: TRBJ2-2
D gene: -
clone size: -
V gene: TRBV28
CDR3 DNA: TGTGCCAGCAGTTTTGAGCAGGCAGTGGCCGGGGAGCTGTTTTTT
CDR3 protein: CASSFEQAVAGELFF